The 2 T cell receptor beta chains in this list originate from one sample, sequenced in a study of blood T cell repertoires in COVID-19. Libraries were prepared by immunoSEQ multiplex PCR; TCRdb keeps only in-frame clonotypes and omits some of them. The data show roughly 500,000 clones, roughly 90% seen once. Source material: PBMCs or T cells enriched from blood (not recorded which). The source of these receptors is a woman in her thirties or forties who had recovered from COVID-19.

This clone appeared once. This chain joins TRBV10-3 and TRBJ1-2, with 7 bases fitting TRBD1. The germline CDR1 and CDR2 sequences are ENHRY and SYGVKD. CDR3 length: 13 amino acids. The junction had 6 bases not matched to a gene; V was cut back by 7 bases and J by 4 bases. As DNA, the CDR3 is TGTGCCATCACTCCGGGACAGAGCTATGGCTACACCTTC. It codes for CAITPGQSYGYTF.

V and J are TRBV5-4 and TRBJ2-2; D may be TRBD1 (6 bases). The CDR3 has 14 residues. V shed 4 bases and J shed 4 bases, with 11 bases lying between them. Germline CDR1 reads SGHNT; CDR2 reads YYREEE (reference sequence). CDR3 DNA sequence: TGTGCCAGCAGCCGGACAGCCACCACCGGGGAGCTGTTTTTT. It specifies CASSRTATTGELFF. The full variable domain, its missing parts supplied by reference TRBV5-4 and TRBJ2-2, is ETGVTQSPTHLIKTRGQQVTLRCSSQSGHNTVSWYQQALGQGPQFIFQYYREEENGRGNFPPRFSGLQFPNYSSELNVNALELDDSALYLCASSRTATTGELFFGEGSRLTVL.